The present T cell receptor beta chain was sequenced within a study of human T cells and chemical hapten exposure. As for the study in general: Small pooled library volume differences mainly caused per-sample TCR yield variation. Study-level findings and limits: TCRs above 1 in 1000 frequency did not change with DPC sensitization.

In regard to this clonotype: Its antigen is currently unknown.

Unique molecular identifiers were linked by the library to individual cDNA molecules. TCRdb re-analysed the reads in MiXCR, keeping a single row per CDR3 protein. The profile shows 100,000 to 150,000 distinct CDR3 sequences, over 6.5% of them singletons. CDR3 size: 14 residues. The germline CDR1 and CDR2 sequences are SGHNT and YENEEA. V dropped 3 bases and J dropped 1; count of bases not matched to a gene: 1. The total RNA was obtained from whole blood that was not fractionated. The TCR originated in a human donor in good health. Some clones in this sample may be carry-over from other donors' samples. The chain combines TRBV11-3 with TRBJ2-7; 9 bases match TRBD1. The sequenced material came from whole blood. The CDR3, as DNA: TGTGCCAGCAGCTTTGGACAGGGGTCCTACGAGCAGTACTTC. Amino acid sequence: CASSFGQGSYEQYF.